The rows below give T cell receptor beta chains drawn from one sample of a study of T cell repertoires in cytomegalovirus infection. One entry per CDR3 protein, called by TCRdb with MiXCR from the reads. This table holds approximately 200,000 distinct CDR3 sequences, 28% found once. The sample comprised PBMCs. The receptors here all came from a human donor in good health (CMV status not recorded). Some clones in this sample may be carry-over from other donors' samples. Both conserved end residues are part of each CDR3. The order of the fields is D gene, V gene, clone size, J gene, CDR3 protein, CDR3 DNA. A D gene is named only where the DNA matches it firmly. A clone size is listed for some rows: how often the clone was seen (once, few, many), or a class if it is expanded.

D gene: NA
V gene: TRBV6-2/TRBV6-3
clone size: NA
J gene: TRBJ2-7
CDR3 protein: CASSYSTRAYEQYF
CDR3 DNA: TGTGCCAGCAGTTACTCGACCAGAGCCTACGAGCAGTACTTC

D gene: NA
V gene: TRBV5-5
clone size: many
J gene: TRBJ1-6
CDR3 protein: CASSSKGDSPLHF
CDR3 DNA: TGTGCCAGCAGCTCAAAGGGGGATTCACCCCTCCACTTT

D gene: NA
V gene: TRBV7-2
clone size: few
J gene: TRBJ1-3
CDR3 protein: CASSLKGRRLKGNTIYF
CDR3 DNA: TGTGCCAGCAGCTTAAAAGGTCGAAGGCTAAAGGGAAACACCATATATTTT

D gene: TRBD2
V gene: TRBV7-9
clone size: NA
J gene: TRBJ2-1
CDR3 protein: CASSQSGAYNEQFF
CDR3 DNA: TGTGCCAGCAGTCAAAGCGGGGCGTACAATGAGCAGTTCTTC

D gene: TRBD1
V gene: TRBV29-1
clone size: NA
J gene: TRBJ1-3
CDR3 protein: CSVRDRNAGNTIYF
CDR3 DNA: TGCAGCGTACGGGACAGGAATGCTGGAAACACCATATATTTT

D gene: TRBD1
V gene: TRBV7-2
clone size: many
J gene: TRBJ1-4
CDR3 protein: CASSPPDREGEKLFF
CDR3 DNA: TGTGCCAGCAGCCCCCCCGACAGGGAGGGCGAAAAACTGTTTTTT

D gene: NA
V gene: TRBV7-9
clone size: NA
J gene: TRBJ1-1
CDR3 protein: CASSSPWVSDTEAFF
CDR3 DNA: TGTGCCAGCAGCTCCCCGTGGGTTTCGGACACTGAAGCTTTCTTT

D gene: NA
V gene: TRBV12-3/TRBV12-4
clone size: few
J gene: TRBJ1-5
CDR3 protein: CASSHTVSGNQPQHF
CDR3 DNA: TGTGCCAGCAGTCATACCGTCTCGGGCAATCAGCCCCAGCATTTT

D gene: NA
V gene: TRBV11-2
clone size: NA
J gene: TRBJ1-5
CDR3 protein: CASSKARGDQPQHF
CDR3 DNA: TGTGCCAGCAGCAAAGCCCGGGGGGATCAGCCCCAGCATTTT

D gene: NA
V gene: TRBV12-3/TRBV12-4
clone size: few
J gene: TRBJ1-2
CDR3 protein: CASGKTDTYGYTF
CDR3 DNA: TGTGCCAGCGGCAAGACAGACACTTATGGCTACACCTTC

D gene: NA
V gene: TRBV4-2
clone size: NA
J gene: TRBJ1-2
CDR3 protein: CASSGRAYGHTF
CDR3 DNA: TGTGCCAGCAGCGGTAGAGCGTATGGCCACACCTTC

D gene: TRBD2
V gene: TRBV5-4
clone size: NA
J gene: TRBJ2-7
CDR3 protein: CASSPGSSGKYEQYF
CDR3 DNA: TGTGCCAGCAGCCCCGGGTCTAGCGGGAAGTACGAGCAGTACTTC